The rows below give T cell receptor beta chains drawn from one sample of a study of blood T cell repertoires in COVID-19. Profiled with immunoSEQ multiplex PCR; TCRdb holds only in-frame clones, not every one. This sample has roughly 250,000 clones, with approximately 78% found just once. Sample: peripheral blood. The receptors derive from a woman aged 55-70 years with active or convalescent COVID-19. Both conserved end residues are part of each CDR3. The order of the fields is J gene, V gene, clone size, D gene, CDR3 protein, CDR3 DNA. D genes are given only for firm matches. Not all rows give a size; the values are once, few, many and, for expanded clones, a class.

j_call: TRBJ1-1; v_call: TRBV5-1; clone_size: -; d_call: TRBD1; cdr3_aa: CASSRGQSNTEAFF; cdr3_nt: TGCGCCAGCAGCCGGGGACAGTCGAACACTGAAGCTTTCTTT
j_call: TRBJ1-3; v_call: TRBV5-6; clone_size: -; d_call: -; cdr3_aa: CASSSGLSGNTIYF; cdr3_nt: TGTGCCAGCAGCTCCGGACTCTCTGGAAACACCATATATTTT
j_call: TRBJ1-2; v_call: TRBV10-3; clone_size: -; d_call: -; cdr3_aa: CAISGAGYGYTF; cdr3_nt: TGTGCCATCAGTGGAGCAGGCTATGGCTACACCTTC
j_call: TRBJ1-1; v_call: TRBV30; clone_size: many; d_call: -; cdr3_aa: CAWSPLAGFVAFF; cdr3_nt: TGTGCCTGGAGCCCCCTGGCGGGCTTTGTAGCTTTCTTT
j_call: TRBJ2-1; v_call: TRBV2; clone_size: once; d_call: TRBD2; cdr3_aa: CASSTLAANNEQFF; cdr3_nt: TGTGCCAGCAGCACTCTAGCGGCGAACAATGAGCAGTTCTTC
j_call: TRBJ2-7; v_call: TRBV6-1; clone_size: -; d_call: TRBD2; cdr3_aa: CASSELAGGLYYEQYF; cdr3_nt: TGTGCCAGCAGTGAGCTAGCGGGGGGCCTATACTACGAGCAGTACTTC
j_call: TRBJ2-3; v_call: TRBV15; clone_size: -; d_call: -; cdr3_aa: CATSRPRAGHTDTQYF; cdr3_nt: TGTGCCACCAGCAGACCCCGCGCGGGTCATACAGATACGCAGTATTTT
j_call: TRBJ1-1; v_call: TRBV5-6; clone_size: -; d_call: -; cdr3_aa: CASYWLTTGTNTEAFF; cdr3_nt: TGTGCCAGCTACTGGTTGACAACAGGGACGAACACTGAAGCTTTCTTT
j_call: TRBJ1-3; v_call: TRBV19; clone_size: -; d_call: -; cdr3_aa: CASSIDIGQIRNGLYF; cdr3_nt: TGTGCCAGTAGTATAGATATCGGACAAATTCGTAATGGATTATATTTT
j_call: TRBJ1-2; v_call: TRBV19; clone_size: few; d_call: -; cdr3_aa: CASSMAGRYGYTF; cdr3_nt: TGTGCCAGTAGTATGGCAGGGAGGTATGGCTACACCTTC
j_call: TRBJ2-7; v_call: TRBV7-9; clone_size: -; d_call: TRBD1; cdr3_aa: CASSLGTGSYEQYF; cdr3_nt: TGTGCCAGCAGCTTAGGGACAGGGTCCTACGAGCAGTACTTC
j_call: TRBJ2-1; v_call: TRBV7-3; clone_size: -; d_call: -; cdr3_aa: CASSLNTGGLSYNEQFF; cdr3_nt: TGTGCCAGCAGCCTAAACACCGGGGGTCTCTCCTACAATGAGCAGTTCTTC
j_call: TRBJ1-5; v_call: TRBV27; clone_size: -; d_call: -; cdr3_aa: CATSPGTNGNQPQHF; cdr3_nt: TGTGCCACCTCGCCGGGGACAAATGGCAATCAGCCCCAGCATTTT
j_call: TRBJ2-6; v_call: TRBV11-3; clone_size: -; d_call: -; cdr3_aa: CASSHQGANVLTF; cdr3_nt: TGTGCCAGCAGCCATCAGGGGGCCAACGTCCTGACTTTC
j_call: TRBJ1-5; v_call: TRBV2; clone_size: -; d_call: -; cdr3_aa: CASPVSWTSNGNQPQHF; cdr3_nt: TGTGCCAGCCCAGTATCTTGGACTTCGAACGGCAATCAGCCCCAGCATTTT
j_call: TRBJ1-6; v_call: TRBV18; clone_size: -; d_call: TRBD1; cdr3_aa: CASSPGQGDSPLHF; cdr3_nt: TGTGCCAGCTCCCCAGGACAGGGGGACTCACCCCTCCACTTT
j_call: TRBJ2-7; v_call: TRBV14; clone_size: -; d_call: TRBD1; cdr3_aa: CASSQVGTGQYEQYF; cdr3_nt: TGTGCCAGCAGCCAAGTAGGGACAGGGCAATACGAGCAGTACTTC
j_call: TRBJ2-5; v_call: TRBV5-1; clone_size: once; d_call: TRBD2; cdr3_aa: CASSLGAGGPLAQETQYF; cdr3_nt: TGCGCCAGCAGCTTGGGGGCGGGGGGACCTCTCGCGCAAGAGACCCAGTACTTC
j_call: TRBJ1-6; v_call: TRBV6-2/TRBV6-3; clone_size: -; d_call: TRBD1; cdr3_aa: CASSYHRDRGSPLHF; cdr3_nt: TGTGCCAGCAGTTACCACCGGGACAGGGGATCACCCCTCCACTTT
j_call: TRBJ2-7; v_call: TRBV7-3; clone_size: -; d_call: -; cdr3_aa: CASSFTGEASYEQYF; cdr3_nt: TGTGCCAGCAGCTTTACAGGGGAGGCCTCCTACGAGCAGTACTTC
j_call: TRBJ1-1; v_call: TRBV7-9; clone_size: -; d_call: -; cdr3_aa: CASSLAGQVYTEAFF; cdr3_nt: TGTGCCAGCAGCTTAGCGGGGCAGGTTTACACTGAAGCTTTCTTT
j_call: TRBJ2-1; v_call: TRBV4-1; clone_size: -; d_call: -; cdr3_aa: CASSQGGYNEQFF; cdr3_nt: TGCGCCAGCAGCCAAGGCGGTTACAATGAGCAGTTCTTC